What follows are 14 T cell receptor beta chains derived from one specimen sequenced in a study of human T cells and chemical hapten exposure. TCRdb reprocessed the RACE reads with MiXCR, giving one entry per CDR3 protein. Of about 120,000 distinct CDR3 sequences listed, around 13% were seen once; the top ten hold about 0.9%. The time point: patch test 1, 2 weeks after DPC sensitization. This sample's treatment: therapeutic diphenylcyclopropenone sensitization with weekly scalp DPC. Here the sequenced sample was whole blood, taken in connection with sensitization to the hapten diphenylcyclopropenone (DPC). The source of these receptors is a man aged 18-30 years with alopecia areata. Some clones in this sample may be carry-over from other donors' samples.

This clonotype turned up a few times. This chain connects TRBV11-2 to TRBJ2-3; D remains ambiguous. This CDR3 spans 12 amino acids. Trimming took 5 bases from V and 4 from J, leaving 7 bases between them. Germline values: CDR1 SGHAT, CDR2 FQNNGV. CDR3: CASSRSPDTQYF. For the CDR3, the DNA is TGTGCCAGCAGCCGTAGTCCAGATACGCAGTATTTT.

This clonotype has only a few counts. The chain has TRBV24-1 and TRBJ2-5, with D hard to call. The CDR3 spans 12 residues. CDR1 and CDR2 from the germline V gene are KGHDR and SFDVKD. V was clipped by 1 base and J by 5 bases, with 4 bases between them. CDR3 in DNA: TGTGCCACCAGTGATTTTGGGGAGACCCAGTACTTC. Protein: CATSDFGETQYF.

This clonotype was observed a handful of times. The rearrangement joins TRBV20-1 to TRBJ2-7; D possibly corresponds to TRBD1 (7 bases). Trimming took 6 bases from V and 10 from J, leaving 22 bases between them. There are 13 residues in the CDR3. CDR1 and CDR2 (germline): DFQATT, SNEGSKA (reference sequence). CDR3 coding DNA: TGCAGTGCAAGACGTAACAGGGGACTCGATCAGTACTTC. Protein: CSARRNRGLDQYF.

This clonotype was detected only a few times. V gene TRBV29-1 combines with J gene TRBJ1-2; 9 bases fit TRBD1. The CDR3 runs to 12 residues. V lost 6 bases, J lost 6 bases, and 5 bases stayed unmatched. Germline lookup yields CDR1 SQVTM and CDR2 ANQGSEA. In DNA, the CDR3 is TGCAGCGTCAGGACAGGGGAGGATGGCTACACCTTC. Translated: CSVRTGEDGYTF. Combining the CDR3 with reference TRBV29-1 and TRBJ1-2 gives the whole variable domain SAVISQKPSRDICQRGTSLTIQCQVDSQVTMMFWYRQQPGQSLTLIATANQGSEATYESGFVIDKFPISRPNLTFSTLTVSNMSPEDSSIYLCSVRTGEDGYTFGSGTRLTVV.

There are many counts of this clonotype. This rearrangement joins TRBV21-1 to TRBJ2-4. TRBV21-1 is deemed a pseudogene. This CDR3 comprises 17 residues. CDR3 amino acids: CASSNFWVRLAKNIQYF. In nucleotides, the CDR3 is TGTGCCAGCAGCAATTTTTGGGTACGGCTAGCCAAAAACATTCAGTACTTC.

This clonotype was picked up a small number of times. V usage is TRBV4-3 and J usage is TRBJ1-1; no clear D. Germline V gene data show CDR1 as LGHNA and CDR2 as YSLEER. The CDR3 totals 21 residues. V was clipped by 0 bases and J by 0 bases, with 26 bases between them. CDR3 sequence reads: CASSQDPPRFKPRPVNTEAFF. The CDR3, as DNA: TGCGCCAGCAGCCAAGATCCACCAAGATTTAAGCCCAGGCCGGTGAACACTGAAGCTTTCTTT.

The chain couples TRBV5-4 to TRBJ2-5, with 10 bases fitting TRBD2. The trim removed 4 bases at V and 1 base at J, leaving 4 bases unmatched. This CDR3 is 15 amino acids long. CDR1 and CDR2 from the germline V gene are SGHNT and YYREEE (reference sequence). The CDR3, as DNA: TGTGCCAGCAGCCTCGCTAGCGGGGGCCAAGAGACCCAGTACTTC. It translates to CASSLASGGQETQYF.

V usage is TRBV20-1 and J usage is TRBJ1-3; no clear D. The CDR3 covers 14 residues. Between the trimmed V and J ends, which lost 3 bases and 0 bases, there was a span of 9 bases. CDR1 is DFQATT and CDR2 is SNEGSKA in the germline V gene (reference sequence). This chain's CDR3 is CSASDGPSGNTIYF. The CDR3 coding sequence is TGCAGTGCTAGCGACGGCCCCTCTGGAAACACCATATATTTT.

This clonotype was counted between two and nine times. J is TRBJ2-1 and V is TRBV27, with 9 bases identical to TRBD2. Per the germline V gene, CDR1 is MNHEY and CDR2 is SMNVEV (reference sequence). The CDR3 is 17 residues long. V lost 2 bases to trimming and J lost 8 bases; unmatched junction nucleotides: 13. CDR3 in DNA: TGTGCCAGCAGTTTAGACACGCCCCTAGCGGGGAAACATGAGCAGTTCTTC. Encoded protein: CASSLDTPLAGKHEQFF.

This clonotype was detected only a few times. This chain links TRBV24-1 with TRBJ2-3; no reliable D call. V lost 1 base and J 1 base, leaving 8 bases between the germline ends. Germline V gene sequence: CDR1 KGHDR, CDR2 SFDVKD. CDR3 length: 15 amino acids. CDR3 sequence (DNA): TGTGCCACCAGTGATTTCTCCACCCGCACAGATACGCAGTATTTT. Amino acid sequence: CATSDFSTRTDTQYF.

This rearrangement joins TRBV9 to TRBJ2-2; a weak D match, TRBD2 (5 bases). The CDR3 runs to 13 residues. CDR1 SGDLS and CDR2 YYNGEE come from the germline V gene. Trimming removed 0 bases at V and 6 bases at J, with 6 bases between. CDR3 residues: CASSVVGAGELFF. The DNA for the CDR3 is TGTGCCAGCAGCGTAGTCGGGGCCGGGGAGCTGTTTTTT.

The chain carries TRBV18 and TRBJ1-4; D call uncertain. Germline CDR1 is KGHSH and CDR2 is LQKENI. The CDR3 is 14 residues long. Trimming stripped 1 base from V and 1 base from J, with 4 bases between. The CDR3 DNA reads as TGTGCCAGCTCACCACAGAGAACTAATGAAAAACTGTTTTTT. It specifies CASSPQRTNEKLFF.

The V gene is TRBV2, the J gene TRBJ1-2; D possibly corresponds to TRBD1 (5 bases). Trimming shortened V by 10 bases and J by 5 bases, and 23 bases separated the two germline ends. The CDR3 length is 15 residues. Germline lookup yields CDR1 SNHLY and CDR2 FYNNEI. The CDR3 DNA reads TGTGCCACCCGCTTTGGGGCCCAAGGCGGGTATGGCTACACCTTC. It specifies CATRFGAQGGYGYTF.

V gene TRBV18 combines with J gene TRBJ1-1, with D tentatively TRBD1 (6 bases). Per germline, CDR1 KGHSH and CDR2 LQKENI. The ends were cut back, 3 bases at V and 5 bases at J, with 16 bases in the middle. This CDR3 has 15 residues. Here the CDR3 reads CASSPDRPPRTEAFF. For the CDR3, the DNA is TGTGCCAGCTCACCGGACAGACCCCCGAGAACTGAAGCTTTCTTT.